The 16 T cell receptor beta chains given below trace back to one sample, sequenced in a study of T-cell reconstitution after alpha-beta-depleted transplantation in children. A TCRbeta library incorporating unique molecular identifiers was prepared. Using its own MiXCR run on the PCR reads, TCRdb lists one record per CDR3 protein. This table has 200,000 or so distinct CDR3 sequences, roughly 6.3% appearing once. This specimen consisted of PBMCs, obtained before TCRalphabeta/CD19-depleted stem cell transplant. All receptors derive from a girl under two years old with combined immunodeficiency, due to receive a stem cell transplant.

This clonotype was seen only a few times. This chain joins TRBV12-3 or TRBV12-4 and TRBJ2-1; D not resolved. V was cut by 5 bases and J by 0 bases, with 14 bases left in between. The CDR3 extends over 16 amino acids. The CDR3 spells CASSPPPTSSYNEQFF. The CDR3, as DNA: TGTGCCAGCAGTCCTCCGCCGACCAGCTCCTACAATGAGCAGTTCTTC.

The sample holds many counts of this clonotype. This chain uses TRBV7-6 with TRBJ2-1; D unclear. V lost 5 bases, J lost 0 bases, and 8 bases lay in between. The CDR3 spans 14 residues. The germline V gene encodes CDR1 SGHVS and CDR2 FNYEAQ. The CDR3 loop is CASSPKDSYNEQFF. DNA for the CDR3: TGTGCCAGCAGCCCCAAGGACTCCTACAATGAGCAGTTCTTC.

This clonotype was detected ten times or more. The chain couples TRBV9 to TRBJ1-5; 7 nucleotides line up with TRBD1. V trimming: 0 bases; J trimming: 2 bases; junction bases outside the gene matches: 2. The germline gives CDR1 SGDLS, CDR2 YYNGEE. CDR3 length equals 15 residues. CDR3 region: CASSVDGTGNQPQHF. DNA of the CDR3: TGTGCCAGCAGCGTAGACGGGACAGGCAATCAGCCCCAGCATTTT.

The CDR3 spells CSCPGQGIGYTF. CDR3 nucleotides: TGCAGTTGTCCGGGACAGGGGATCGGCTACACCTTC. The chain employs TRBV20-1 and TRBJ1-2; 10 bases agree with TRBD1. This CDR3 contains 12 residues. Germline values: CDR1 DFQATT, CDR2 SNEGSKA (reference sequence). The ends lost 8 bases at V and 8 bases at J; junction bases unmatched: 8.

This clonotype was counted many times. The V and J genes are TRBV4-3 and TRBJ2-2; D is perhaps TRBD1 (6 bases). Germline CDR1 and CDR2: LGHNA and YSLEER. Trimming pared 6 bases from V and 1 base from J, leaving 12 bases between. The CDR3 contains 15 residues. The CDR3 nucleotides read TGCGCCAGCAGTCCCGGGACACAGAACACCGGGGAGCTGTTTTTT. As protein: CASSPGTQNTGELFF.

This chain links TRBV7-7 with TRBJ1-1, with D unresolved. V lost 4 bases, J lost 2 bases, and 8 bases lay in between. The CDR3 is made up of 13 amino acids. Germline loops: CDR1 SSHAT, CDR2 FNYEAQ (reference sequence). CDR3 nucleotide sequence: TGTGCCAGCAGCTCCGGGGATAACACTGAAGCTTTCTTT. This gives the protein CASSSGDNTEAFF.

This clonotype was seen many times. The CDR3 DNA is TGTGCCAGCAGTCGAGGCGGGGAAAGCTACAATGAGCAGTTCTTC. Its translation is CASSRGGESYNEQFF. The chain carries TRBV28 and TRBJ2-1, with D tentatively TRBD2 (6 bases). The CDR3 extends over 15 amino acids. V lost 5 bases and J 3 bases, leaving 14 bases between the germline ends. The V gene's germline CDR1 is MDHEN and CDR2 SYDVKM.

At least ten counts were recorded for this clonotype. The genes are TRBV20-1 and TRBJ2-1, with 7 bases matching TRBD1. The junction had 3 bases not matched to a gene; V was cut back by 6 bases and J by 1 base. The CDR3 is 13 residues long. Germline loops: CDR1 DFQATT, CDR2 SNEGSKA (reference sequence). The DNA for the CDR3 is TGCAGTGCCGACAGGGTATCCTACAATGAGCAGTTCTTC. The encoded protein is CSADRVSYNEQFF.

The chain uses TRBV6-1 and TRBJ2-2, with D uncertain. Trimming took off 4 bases at V and 4 bases at J, with 13 bases between the two ends. This CDR3 has 15 amino acids. Per the germline V gene, CDR1 is MNHNS and CDR2 is SASEGT. DNA of the CDR3: TGTGCCAGCAGTGGGCTGCCGGCAGGCACCGGGGAGCTGTTTTTT. Translating it yields CASSGLPAGTGELFF.

Concerning this clonotype itself: This may be a read error, as it is one base from a much larger clone. This rearrangement joins TRBV12-3 or TRBV12-4 to TRBJ2-2; D is undetermined. The length of the CDR3 is 15 residues. Trimming pared 7 bases from V and 0 bases from J, leaving 12 bases between. The CDR3, as DNA: TGTGCCAGCATCATGGCCAGCACGAACACCGGGGAGCTGTTTTTT. This translates into CASIMASTNTGELFF.

This clonotype appeared many times. In DNA, the CDR3 is TGCAGCGCGACTTGGACTGGCACTGAAGCTTTCTTT. Translation gives CSATWTGTEAFF. This chain joins TRBV29-1 and TRBJ1-1; D remains ambiguous. Trimming left V 7 bases short and J 4 bases short, with 13 bases between. Germline CDR1 reads SQVTM; CDR2 reads ANQGSEA. This CDR3 comprises 12 residues.

This clonotype has a count of ten or more. This sequence joins TRBV12-3 or TRBV12-4 and TRBJ2-1; D is undetermined. This CDR3 is 14 amino acids long. Trimming stripped 2 bases from V and 0 bases from J, with 5 bases between. CDR3 protein: CASSLTPSYNEQFF. CDR3 coding DNA: TGTGCCAGCAGTTTAACGCCCTCCTACAATGAGCAGTTCTTC.

This clonotype has only a few counts. This chain uses TRBV4-2 with TRBJ1-4; D not certain. Germline lookup yields CDR1 LGHNA and CDR2 YNFKEQ. CDR3 length: 15 amino acids. Trimming removed 0 bases from V and 8 bases from J, with 13 bases in between. CDR3 sequence (DNA): TGTGCCAGCAGCCAAGAACGATGGGGAGGAGAAAAACTGTTTTTT. Translated, it gives CASSQERWGGEKLFF.

The rearrangement links TRBV12-3 or TRBV12-4 to TRBJ2-2, with 11 positions matching TRBD2. The CDR3 extends over 15 amino acids. The V and J ends lost 7 bases and 6 bases, in that order; junction bases with no gene match: 7. The CDR3 DNA follows: TGTGCCAGCATAACACTAGCGGGAGAGCCCGGGGAGCTGTTTTTT. Amino acid sequence: CASITLAGEPGELFF.

The table lists this clonotype with many counts. This chain links TRBV4-2 with TRBJ2-3, with D possibly TRBD2 on 5 matching bases. Looked up from germline, CDR1 is LGHNA and CDR2 is YNFKEQ. Deletions cut 2 bases from V and 0 bases from J, with 9 bases between. The CDR3 extends over 15 amino acids. The CDR3 DNA is TGTGCCAGCAGCCAACAGAGCGGCAGCACAGATACGCAGTATTTT. This translates into CASSQQSGSTDTQYF.

The table lists this clonotype with many counts. The chain carries TRBV5-1 and TRBJ2-1; TRBD1 agrees at 7 bases. V lost 2 bases to trimming and J lost 2 bases; unmatched junction nucleotides: 4. The germline gives CDR1 SGHRS, CDR2 YFSETQ. The CDR3 spans 15 residues. CDR3 DNA sequence: TGCGCCAGCAGCTTACTCGGGACAGCCTACAATGAGCAGTTCTTC. This encodes CASSLLGTAYNEQFF. Full variable domain (remainder filled in from reference TRBV5-1 and TRBJ2-1): KAGVTQTPRYLIKTRGQQVTLSCSPISGHRSVSWYQQTPGQGLQFLFEYFSETQRNKGNFPGRFSGRQFSNSRSEMNVSTLELGDSALYLCASSLLGTAYNEQFFGPGTRLTVL.